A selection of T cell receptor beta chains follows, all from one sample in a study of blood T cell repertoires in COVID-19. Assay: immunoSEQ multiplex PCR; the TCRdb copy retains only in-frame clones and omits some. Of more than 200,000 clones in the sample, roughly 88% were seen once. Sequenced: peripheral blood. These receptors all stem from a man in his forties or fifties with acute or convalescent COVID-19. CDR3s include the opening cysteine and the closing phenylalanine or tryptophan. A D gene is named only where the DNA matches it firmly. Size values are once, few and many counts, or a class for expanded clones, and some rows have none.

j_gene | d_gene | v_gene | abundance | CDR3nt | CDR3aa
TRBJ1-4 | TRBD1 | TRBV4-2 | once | TGTGCCAGCAGCCAGTCCGGGACAGGGCGTGCTAATGAAAAACTGTTTTTT | CASSQSGTGRANEKLFF
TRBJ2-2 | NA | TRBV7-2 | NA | TGTGCCAGCAGCTTAGCTGGCGGGACGAACACCGGGGAGCTGTTTTTT | CASSLAGGTNTGELFF
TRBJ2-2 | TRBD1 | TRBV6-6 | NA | TGTGCCAGCTCACAAACGGGACAGGGGAACACCGGGGAGCTGTTTTTT | CASSQTGQGNTGELFF
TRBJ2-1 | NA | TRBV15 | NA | TGTGCCATCTCCGAATTTACTGCTAATGGTGAGCAGTTCTTC | CAISEFTANGEQFF
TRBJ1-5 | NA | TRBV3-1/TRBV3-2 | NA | TGTGCCAGCGCCTTTACAGGATATCAGCCCCAGCATTTT | CASAFTGYQPQHF
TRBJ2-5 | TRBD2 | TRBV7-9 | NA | TGTGCCAGCAGCCCTAGCGGGGTAGCGCTCTACCAAGAGACCCAGTACTTC | CASSPSGVALYQETQYF
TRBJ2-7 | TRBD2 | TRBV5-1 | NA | TGCGCCAGCAGCAACCTGGGGGGGACTGATATGTACTTC | CASSNLGGTDMYF
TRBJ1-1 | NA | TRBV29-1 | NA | TGCAGCGTCCACACCCGGGGGACCAAGAACACTGAAGCTTTCTTT | CSVHTRGTKNTEAFF
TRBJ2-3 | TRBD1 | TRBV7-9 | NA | TGTGCCAGCAGCTTAAAGCAGGGGGGCACAGATACGCAGTATTTT | CASSLKQGGTDTQYF
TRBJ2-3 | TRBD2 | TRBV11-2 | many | TGTGCCACCTTAGCGGGAGGAGGGGATACGCAGTATTTT | CATLAGGGDTQYF
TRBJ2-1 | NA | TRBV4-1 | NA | TGCGCCAGCAGCCTCGGGGGGCGCTCCTACAATGAGCAGTTCTTC | CASSLGGRSYNEQFF
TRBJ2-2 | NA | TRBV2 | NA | TGTGCCAGCAGTAAAGGAAGACTAGAGACCGGGGAGCTGTTTTTT | CASSKGRLETGELFF
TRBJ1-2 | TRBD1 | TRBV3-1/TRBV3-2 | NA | TGTGCCAGCAGCCCCGGGACAGCACCCGGCTACACCTTC | CASSPGTAPGYTF
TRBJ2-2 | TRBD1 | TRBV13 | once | TGTGCCAGCAGCCCCGCGACAGGGTGGGCCGGGGAGCTGTTTTTT | CASSPATGWAGELFF
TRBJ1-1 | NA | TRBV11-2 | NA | TGTGCCAGCAGCTTACAGAACACTGAAGCTTTCTTT | CASSLQNTEAFF
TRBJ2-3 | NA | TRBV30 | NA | TGTGCCTTCCACCCTCTATACGACACAGATACGCAGTATTTT | CAFHPLYDTDTQYF
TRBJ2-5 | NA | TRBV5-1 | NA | TGCGCCAGCAGCTTGGACCCGGGAAGCCAAGAGACCCAGTACTTC | CASSLDPGSQETQYF
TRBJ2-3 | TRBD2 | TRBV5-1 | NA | TGCGCCAGCAGTAAGTTCCCGGGAGGGGCGAACCGCCGGGACACAGATACGCAGTATTTT | CASSKFPGGANRRDTDTQYF
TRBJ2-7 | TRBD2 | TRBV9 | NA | TGTGCCAGCAGTGTAGCGGGAGGGCCACCCTACGAGCAGTACTTC | CASSVAGGPPYEQYF
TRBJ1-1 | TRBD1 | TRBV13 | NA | TGTGCCAGCAGCCCAAGAGGGACAGGGGGCACTGAAGCTTTCTTT | CASSPRGTGGTEAFF
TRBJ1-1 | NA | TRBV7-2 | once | TGTGCCAGCAGTCGGACAGCGAACACTGAAGCTTTCTTT | CASSRTANTEAFF
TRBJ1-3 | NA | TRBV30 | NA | TGTGCCTGGACGTCGGGGAGGGACACCATATATTTT | CAWTSGRDTIYF
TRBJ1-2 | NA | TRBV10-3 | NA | TGTGCCATCAGTGAGTCGTCACAGGGAAATGGCTACACCTTC | CAISESSQGNGYTF
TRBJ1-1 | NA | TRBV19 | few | TGTGCCAGTAGTATCGCGCACAGCATGAACACTGAAGCTTTCTTT | CASSIAHSMNTEAFF
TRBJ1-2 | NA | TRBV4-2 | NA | TGTGCCAGCAGCCAAGATCTGCGGAGGGAGGGTGGCTACACCTTC | CASSQDLRREGGYTF
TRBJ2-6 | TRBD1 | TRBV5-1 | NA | TGCGCCAGCAGCTTGGCAGGGGGATCTGGGGCCAACGTCCTGACTTTC | CASSLAGGSGANVLTF
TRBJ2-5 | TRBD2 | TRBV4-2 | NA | TGTGCCAGCAGCACTCTAGGGACTAGCAGGGAAGAGACCCAGTACTTC | CASSTLGTSREETQYF
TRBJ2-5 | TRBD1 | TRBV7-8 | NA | TGTGCCAGCAGCCCGACAGGGATTGGGGAGACCCAGTACTTC | CASSPTGIGETQYF